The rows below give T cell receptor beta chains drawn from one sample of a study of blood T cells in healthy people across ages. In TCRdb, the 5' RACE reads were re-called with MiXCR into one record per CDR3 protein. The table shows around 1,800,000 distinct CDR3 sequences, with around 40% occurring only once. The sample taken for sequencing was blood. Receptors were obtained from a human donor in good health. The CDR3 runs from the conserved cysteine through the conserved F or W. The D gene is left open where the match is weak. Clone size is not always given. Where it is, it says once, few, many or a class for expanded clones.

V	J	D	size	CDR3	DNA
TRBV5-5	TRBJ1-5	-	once	CASSLSGSEQKPQHF	TGTGCCAGCAGCTTGTCAGGGAGCGAACAGAAACCCCAGCATTTT
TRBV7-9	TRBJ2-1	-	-	CASSLYYEQFF	TGTGCCAGCAGTTTATATTATGAGCAGTTCTTC
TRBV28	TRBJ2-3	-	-	CASPKGTEATDTQYF	TGTGCCAGCCCCAAGGGGACGGAGGCCACAGATACGCAGTATTTT
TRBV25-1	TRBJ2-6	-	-	CASSVGGGRPGANVLTF	TGTGCCAGCAGTGTTGGAGGGGGCCGTCCTGGGGCCAACGTCCTGACTTTC
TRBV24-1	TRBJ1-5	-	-	CATSENNQPQHF	TGTGCCACCAGTGAGAATAATCAGCCCCAGCATTTT
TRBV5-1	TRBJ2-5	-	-	CASSRGTRQLEETQYF	TGCGCCAGCAGCCGGGGGACTCGACAGCTAGAAGAGACCCAGTACTTC
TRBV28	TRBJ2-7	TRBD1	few	CASSLGGTGGREQYF	TGTGCCAGCAGTTTGGGGGGGACAGGGGGCCGGGAGCAGTACTTC
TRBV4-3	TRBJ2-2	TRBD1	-	CASSQFQGEGTGELFF	TGCGCCAGCAGCCAGTTTCAGGGGGAAGGGACCGGGGAGCTGTTTTTT
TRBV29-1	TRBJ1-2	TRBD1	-	CSVQTGDNYGYTF	TGCAGCGTACAGACAGGGGATAACTATGGCTACACCTTC
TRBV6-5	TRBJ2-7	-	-	CASSYTAPSSTEQYF	TGTGCCAGCAGTTACACCGCCCCATCGTCGACAGAGCAGTACTTC
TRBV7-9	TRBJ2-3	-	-	CAGSPLEDTQYF	TGTGCCGGCAGCCCACTCGAAGATACGCAGTATTTT
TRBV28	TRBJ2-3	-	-	CASSFRRGLLTTDTQYF	TGTGCCAGCAGTTTTAGAAGGGGTCTCTTGACCACAGATACGCAGTATTTT
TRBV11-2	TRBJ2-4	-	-	CASSLSGGQGLSYEQYF	TGTGCCAGCAGCTTATCCGGTGGTCAGGGTTTGTCCTACGAACAGTACTTC
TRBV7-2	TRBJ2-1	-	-	CASSLAFPNEQFF	TGTGCCAGCAGCTTAGCGTTCCCTAATGAGCAGTTCTTC
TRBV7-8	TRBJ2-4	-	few	CASSFSKNIQYF	TGTGCCAGCAGCTTCTCCAAAAACATTCAGTACTTC
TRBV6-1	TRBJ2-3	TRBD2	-	CASSEVGGGADTQYF	TGTGCCAGCAGTGAAGTGGGCGGGGGGGCCGATACGCAGTATTTT
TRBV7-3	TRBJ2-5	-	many	CASSLSTQETQYF	TGTGCCAGCAGCTTATCGACCCAAGAGACCCAGTACTTC
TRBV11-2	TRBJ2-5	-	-	CASSLAGGVLGETQYF	TGTGCCAGCAGCTTAGCTGGCGGTGTTTTGGGGGAGACCCAGTACTTC
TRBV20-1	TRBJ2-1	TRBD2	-	CSASKTSGLAGSSYNEQFF	TGCAGTGCTAGCAAGACATCGGGACTAGCGGGGAGCTCCTACAATGAGCAGTTCTTC
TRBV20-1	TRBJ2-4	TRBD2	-	CSARDQASGGMGQYF	TGCAGTGCTAGAGATCAGGCTAGCGGGGGTATGGGGCAGTACTTC
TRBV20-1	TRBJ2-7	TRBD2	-	CSARDPPGSTAGGLNEQYF	TGCAGTGCTAGAGATCCCCCCGGGTCTACAGCGGGGGGGCTGAACGAGCAGTACTTC
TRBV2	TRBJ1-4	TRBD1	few	CASSDGQGREKLFF	TGTGCCAGCAGTGACGGACAGGGGAGAGAAAAACTGTTTTTT
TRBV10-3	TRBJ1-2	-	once	CASSGTDGYTF	TGTGCCAGCTCCGGGACCGATGGCTACACCTTC
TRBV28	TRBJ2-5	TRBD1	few	CASRTQGVQETQYF	TGTGCCAGCAGGACACAGGGGGTACAAGAGACCCAGTACTTC